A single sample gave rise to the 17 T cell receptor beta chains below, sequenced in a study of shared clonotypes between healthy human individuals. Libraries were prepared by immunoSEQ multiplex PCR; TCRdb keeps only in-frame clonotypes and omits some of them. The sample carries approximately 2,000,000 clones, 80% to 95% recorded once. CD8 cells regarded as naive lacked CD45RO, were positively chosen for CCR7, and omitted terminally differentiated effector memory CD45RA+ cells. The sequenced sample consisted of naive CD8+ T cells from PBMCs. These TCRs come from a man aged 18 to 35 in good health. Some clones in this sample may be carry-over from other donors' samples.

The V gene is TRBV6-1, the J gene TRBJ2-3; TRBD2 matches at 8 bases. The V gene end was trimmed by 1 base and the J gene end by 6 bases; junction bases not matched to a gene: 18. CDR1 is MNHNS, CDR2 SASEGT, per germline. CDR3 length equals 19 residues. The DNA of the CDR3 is TGTGCCAGCAGTGAAGTTGTCCTGGGACTCATCACGGGGGGGGATACGCAGTATTTT. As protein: CASSEVVLGLITGGDTQYF.

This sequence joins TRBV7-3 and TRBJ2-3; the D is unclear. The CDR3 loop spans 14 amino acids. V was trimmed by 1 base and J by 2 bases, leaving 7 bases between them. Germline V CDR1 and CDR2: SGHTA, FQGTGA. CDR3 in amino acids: CASSLSSLTDTQYF. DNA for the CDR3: TGTGCCAGCAGCTTAAGTAGCCTCACAGATACGCAGTATTTT.

The CDR3 loop reads CASSLQQGPSSTDTQYF. The CDR3 region has the DNA TGTGCCAGCAGTTTACAACAGGGCCCTTCTAGCACAGATACGCAGTATTTT. This chain links TRBV28 with TRBJ2-3; possible D gene TRBD1, 6 bases. This CDR3 has 17 residues. From germline, CDR1 is MDHEN and CDR2 SYDVKM. The germline V and J ends were trimmed by 2 bases and 0 bases, with 15 bases remaining between them.

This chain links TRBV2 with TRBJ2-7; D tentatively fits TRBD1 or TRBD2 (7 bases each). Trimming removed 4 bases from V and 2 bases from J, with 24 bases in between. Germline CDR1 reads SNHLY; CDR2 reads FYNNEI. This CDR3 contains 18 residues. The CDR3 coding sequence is TGTGCCAGCAGTGCAGGACTAGGGACAGTAATTACTGCCTACGAGCAGTACTTC. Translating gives CASSAGLGTVITAYEQYF.

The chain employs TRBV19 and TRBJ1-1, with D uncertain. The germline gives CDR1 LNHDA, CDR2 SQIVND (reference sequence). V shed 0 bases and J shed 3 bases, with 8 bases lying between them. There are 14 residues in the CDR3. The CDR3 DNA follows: TGTGCCAGTAGTATAGAGGCCGGCTACACTGAAGCTTTCTTT. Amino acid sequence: CASSIEAGYTEAFF.

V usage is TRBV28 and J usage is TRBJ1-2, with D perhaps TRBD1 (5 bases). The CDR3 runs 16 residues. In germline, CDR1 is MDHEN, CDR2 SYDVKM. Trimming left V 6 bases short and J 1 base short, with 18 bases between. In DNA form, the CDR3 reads TGTGCCAGCAGCCCCCTGGGGCGCCTAAATAACTATGGCTACACCTTC. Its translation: CASSPLGRLNNYGYTF.

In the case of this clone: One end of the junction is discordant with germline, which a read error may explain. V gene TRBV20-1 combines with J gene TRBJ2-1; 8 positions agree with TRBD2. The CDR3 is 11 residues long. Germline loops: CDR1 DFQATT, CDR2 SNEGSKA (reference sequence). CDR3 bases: TGCAGTGCCCCGGGCGGGACTAGGGTGGTCTTC. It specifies CSAPGGTRVVF.

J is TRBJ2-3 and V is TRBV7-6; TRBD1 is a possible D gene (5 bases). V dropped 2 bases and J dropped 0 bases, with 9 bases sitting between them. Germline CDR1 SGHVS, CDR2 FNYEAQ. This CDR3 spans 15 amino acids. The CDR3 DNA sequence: TGTGCCAGCAGCTTAAGACAGACCAGCACAGATACGCAGTATTTT. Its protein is CASSLRQTSTDTQYF.

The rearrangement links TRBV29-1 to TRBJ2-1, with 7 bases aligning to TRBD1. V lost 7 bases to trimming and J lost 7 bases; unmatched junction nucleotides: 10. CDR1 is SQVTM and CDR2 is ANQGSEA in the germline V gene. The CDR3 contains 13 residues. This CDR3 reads CSADRAGSNEQFF. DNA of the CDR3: TGCAGCGCAGACAGGGCAGGTAGTAATGAGCAGTTCTTC.

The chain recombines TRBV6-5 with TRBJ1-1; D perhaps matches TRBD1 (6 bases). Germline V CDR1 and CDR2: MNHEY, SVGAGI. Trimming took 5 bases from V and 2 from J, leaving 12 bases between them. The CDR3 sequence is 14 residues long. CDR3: CASSQGGSNTEAFF. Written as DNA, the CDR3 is TGTGCCAGCAGTCAAGGGGGGAGCAACACTGAAGCTTTCTTT.

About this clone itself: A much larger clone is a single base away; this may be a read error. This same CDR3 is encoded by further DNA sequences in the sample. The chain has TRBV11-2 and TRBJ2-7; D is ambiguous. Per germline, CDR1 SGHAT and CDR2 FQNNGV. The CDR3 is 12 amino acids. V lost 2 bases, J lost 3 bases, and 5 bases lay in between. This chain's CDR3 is CASSLIGYEQYF. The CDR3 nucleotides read TGTGCCAGCAGCTTAATCGGCTACGAGCAGTACTTC.

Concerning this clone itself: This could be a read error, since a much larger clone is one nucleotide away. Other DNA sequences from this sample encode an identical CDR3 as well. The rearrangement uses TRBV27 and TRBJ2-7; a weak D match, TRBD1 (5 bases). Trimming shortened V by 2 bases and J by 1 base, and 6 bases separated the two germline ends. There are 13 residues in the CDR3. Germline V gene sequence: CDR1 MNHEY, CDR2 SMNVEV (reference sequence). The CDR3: CASSLRQSYEQYF. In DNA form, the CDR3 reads TGTGCCAGCAGTTTACGACAGTCCTACGAGCAGTACTTC.

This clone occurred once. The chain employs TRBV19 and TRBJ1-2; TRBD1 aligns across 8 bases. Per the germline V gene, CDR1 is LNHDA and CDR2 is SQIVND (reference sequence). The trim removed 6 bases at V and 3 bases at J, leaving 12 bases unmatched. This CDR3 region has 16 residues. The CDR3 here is CASSANPNRGDYGYTF. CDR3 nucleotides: TGTGCCAGTAGCGCTAATCCGAACAGGGGGGACTATGGCTACACCTTC.

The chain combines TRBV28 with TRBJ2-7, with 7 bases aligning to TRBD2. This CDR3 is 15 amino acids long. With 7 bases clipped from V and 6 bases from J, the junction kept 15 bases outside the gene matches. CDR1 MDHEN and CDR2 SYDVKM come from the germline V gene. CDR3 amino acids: CASISRGGSKGEQYF. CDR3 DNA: TGTGCCAGCATCTCCCGGGGCGGGAGCAAAGGCGAGCAGTACTTC.

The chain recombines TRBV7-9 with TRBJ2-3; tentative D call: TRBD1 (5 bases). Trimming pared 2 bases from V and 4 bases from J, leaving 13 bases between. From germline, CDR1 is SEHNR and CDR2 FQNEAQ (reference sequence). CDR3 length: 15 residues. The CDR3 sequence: CASSLSGRVPDTQYF. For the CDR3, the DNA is TGTGCCAGCAGCTTATCGGGCAGGGTCCCAGATACGCAGTATTTT.

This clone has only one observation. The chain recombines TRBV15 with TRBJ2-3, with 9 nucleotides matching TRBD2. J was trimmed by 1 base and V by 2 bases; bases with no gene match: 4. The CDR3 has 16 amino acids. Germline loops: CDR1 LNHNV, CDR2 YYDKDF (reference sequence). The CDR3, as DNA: TGTGCCACCAGCAGAAAAGTAGCGGGAGGCACAGATACGCAGTATTTT. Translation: CATSRKVAGGTDTQYF.

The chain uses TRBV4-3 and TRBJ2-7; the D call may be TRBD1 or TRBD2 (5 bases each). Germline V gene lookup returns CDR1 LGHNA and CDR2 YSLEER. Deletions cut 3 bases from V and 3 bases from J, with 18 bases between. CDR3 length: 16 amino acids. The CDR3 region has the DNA TGCGCCAGCAGCCACGAACCCGGGGACCGAGTCTACGAGCAGTACTTC. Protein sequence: CASSHEPGDRVYEQYF.